These 31 T cell receptor beta chains came from one sample sequenced in a study of identical twins listed by TCRdb under 2016. The protocol used for the library was 5' RACE. Sequencing instrument: Illumina HiSeq 2000. TCRdb applied fastp at Q25 and MiXCR to the public reads, then kept only in-frame beta chains. Each CDR3 protein appears once, grouped with its most common genes and DNA. This sample gives 690,000 or so distinct CDR3 sequences in total; 5.5% to 6.5% of them show up just once. The ten largest account for approximately 2% of the sample. The sequenced sample was naive T cells sorted from blood. Explained via the paper, the cell subset or site label denotes: cells isolated with a human naive T-cell isolation kit. All receptors come from a man between 18 and 35 years old in good health.

The chain has TRBV19 and TRBJ1-4; D remains unclear. The CDR3 runs 15 residues. The V end lost 7 bases, the J end lost 10 bases, and 22 bases lay between the germline ends. CDR1 and CDR2 from the germline V gene are LNHDA and SQIVND (reference sequence). CDR3 sequence: CASTSSFDGAGKLFF. CDR3 DNA sequence: TGTGCCAGTACCTCCTCCTTCGACGGAGCAGGAAAACTGTTTTTT.

This clonotype was seen a handful of times. V and J are TRBV4-3 and TRBJ1-3; D is perhaps TRBD1 (5 bases). This CDR3 contains 16 residues. CDR1 is LGHNA, CDR2 YSLEER, per germline. V lost 2 bases, J lost 4 bases, and 15 bases lay in between. The CDR3 is CASSQLRLDKGNTIYF. The DNA for the CDR3 is TGCGCCAGCAGCCAACTTCGACTGGACAAGGGAAACACCATATATTTT.

The sample holds many counts of this clonotype. The chain uses TRBV5-1 and TRBJ2-1; 9 bases are shared with TRBD2. The J segment lost 6 bases and the V segment lost 0 bases, leaving 7 bases of the junction unmatched. Germline V lookup: CDR1 SGHRS, CDR2 YFSETQ. The CDR3 runs to 16 residues. The DNA for the CDR3 is TGCGCCAGCAGCTTGGAGGTGGGGACTAGCTCCAATGAGCAGTTCTTC. Protein product: CASSLEVGTSSNEQFF.

V gene TRBV5-1 combines with J gene TRBJ2-7, with 11 bases aligning to TRBD2. Per the germline V gene, CDR1 is SGHRS and CDR2 is YFSETQ. V lost 0 bases and J lost 0; bases outside the gene matches: 11. The CDR3 sequence is 19 residues long. The CDR3 DNA reads TGCGCCAGCAGCTTGGTCCCTCTAGCGGGAGGCCGCAGCTCCTACGAGCAGTACGTC. The encoded protein is CASSLVPLAGGRSSYEQYV.

This clonotype has only a few counts. The chain couples TRBV2 to TRBJ2-7, with no clear D. This CDR3 has 14 amino acids. Germline CDR1 reads SNHLY; CDR2 reads FYNNEI. V was cut by 7 bases and J by 0 bases, with 13 bases left in between. The CDR3 bases are TGTGCCAGCATTAGGCTGATGAGCTCCTACGAGCAGTACTTC. Translating gives CASIRLMSSYEQYF.

In this sample, this clonotype turned up many times. The genes are TRBV29-1 and TRBJ2-1; a possible D gene is TRBD2 (6 bases). Germline CDR1 and CDR2: SQVTM and ANQGSEA. V lost 6 bases and J 8 bases, leaving 14 bases between the germline ends. The CDR3 contains 12 residues. CDR3 region: CSVWDFADEQFF. CDR3 sequence (DNA): TGCAGCGTATGGGACTTTGCCGATGAGCAGTTCTTC.

The chain joins TRBV20-1 to TRBJ2-5, with D maybe TRBD1 (6 bases). The CDR3 is made up of 15 amino acids. V shed 1 base and J shed 2 bases, with 14 bases lying between them. Germline V CDR1 and CDR2: DFQATT, SNEGSKA (reference sequence). CDR3 DNA sequence: TGCAGTGCTAGAGGGGGGCCTGGTGGTCAAGAGACCCAGTACTTC. It specifies CSARGGPGGQETQYF.

This clonotype was counted a few times. The chain recombines TRBV2 with TRBJ2-2; D may be TRBD1 (6 bases). The germline CDR1 and CDR2 sequences are SNHLY and FYNNEI. V was cut by 6 bases and J by 0 bases, with 14 bases left in between. The CDR3 extends over 16 amino acids. The CDR3 reads CASRVDTGTNTGELFF. In DNA form, the CDR3 reads TGTGCCAGCAGGGTAGACACAGGGACGAACACCGGGGAGCTGTTTTTT.

This clonotype has at least ten counts. The V gene is TRBV29-1, the J gene TRBJ1-2, with D perhaps TRBD1 (5 bases). The germline V gene has CDR1 SQVTM and CDR2 ANQGSEA. The ends were cut back, 4 bases at V and 6 bases at J, with 12 bases in the middle. The CDR3 runs to 12 residues. The CDR3 DNA reads TGCAGCGTTGTGGAGGGGCAAAATGGCTACACCTTC. The encoded protein is CSVVEGQNGYTF. Complete variable domain (other parts from reference TRBV29-1 and TRBJ1-2): SAVISQKPSRDICQRGTSLTIQCQVDSQVTMMFWYRQQPGQSLTLIATANQGSEATYESGFVIDKFPISRPNLTFSTLTVSNMSPEDSSIYLCSVVEGQNGYTFGSGTRLTVV.

Ten or more counts support this clonotype. This chain joins TRBV15 and TRBJ2-2; D gene ambiguous. Trimming removed 0 bases from V and 2 bases from J, with 4 bases in between. Germline-derived CDR1 and CDR2 are LNHNV and YYDKDF (reference sequence). The CDR3 runs 14 residues. CDR3 nucleotides: TGTGCCACCAGCAGAGATCCCAACACCGGGGAGCTGTTTTTT. Protein sequence: CATSRDPNTGELFF.

This clonotype came up a few times. V usage is TRBV30 and J usage is TRBJ2-7; TRBD2 might be the D (6 bases). Trimming took 0 bases from V and 4 from J, leaving 13 bases between them. CDR3 length equals 14 residues. Germline CDR1 reads GTSNPN; CDR2 reads SVGIG (reference sequence). Here the CDR3 DNA reads TGTGCCTGGAGTGTAACCGGGAGTATATACGAGCAGTACTTC. Its protein product is CAWSVTGSIYEQYF.

This chain uses TRBV10-3 with TRBJ2-7; TRBD2 is a possible D gene (7 bases). Per germline, CDR1 ENHRY and CDR2 SYGVKD. There are 13 residues in the CDR3. Trimming pared 3 bases from V and 3 bases from J, leaving 9 bases between. Here the CDR3 DNA reads TGTGCCATCAGTGAAGGGGGGGACTACGAGCAGTACGTC. Amino acids: CAISEGGDYEQYV.

This clonotype was counted at least ten times. V usage is TRBV5-1 and J usage is TRBJ2-5; 7 positions match TRBD2. The CDR3 consists of 15 residues. Trimming removed 3 bases from V and 4 bases from J; junction bases left unmatched: 9. CDR1 is SGHRS and CDR2 is YFSETQ in the germline V gene. CDR3 protein: CASSYRLAEGETQYF. In DNA, the CDR3 is TGCGCCAGCAGCTATCGGCTAGCGGAGGGAGAGACCCAGTACTTC.

This clonotype was seen only a few times. The rearrangement links TRBV5-1 to TRBJ2-5; 10 nucleotides agree with TRBD1. Trimming cost V 3 bases and J 0 bases; bases outside gene matches: 8. This CDR3 is built from 17 residues. The germline V gene has CDR1 SGHRS and CDR2 YFSETQ. The CDR3 spells CASSSTPGQGYQETQYF. The CDR3 coding sequence is TGCGCCAGCAGCTCTACACCGGGACAGGGGTACCAAGAGACCCAGTACTTC.

In this sample, this clonotype turned up many times. This chain uses TRBV20-1 with TRBJ1-1; the D gene is possibly TRBD1 (5 bases). Germline loops: CDR1 DFQATT, CDR2 SNEGSKA (reference sequence). The CDR3 has 13 amino acids. Trimming left V 5 bases short and J 5 bases short, with 15 bases between. The CDR3 DNA is TGCAGTGCTCGCAGTGCAGGGAGAACTGAAGCTTTCTTT. This translates into CSARSAGRTEAFF.

The chain carries TRBV14 and TRBJ2-3; TRBD2 aligns across 14 bases. This CDR3 is 21 amino acids long. Germline V lookup: CDR1 SGHDN, CDR2 FVKESK. V lost 0 bases and J lost 1; bases outside the gene matches: 12. CDR3 sequence (DNA): TGTGCCAGCAGCCAAGATTCTCCGGGACTAGCGGGAGTGTATGGCACAGATACGCAGTATTTT. This translates into CASSQDSPGLAGVYGTDTQYF. Variable domain in full (rest from reference TRBV14 and TRBJ2-3): EAGVTQFPSHSVIEKGQTVTLRCDPISGHDNLYWYRRVMGKEIKFLLHFVKESKQDESGMPNNRFLAERTGGTYSTLKVQPAELEDSGVYFCASSQDSPGLAGVYGTDTQYFGPGTRLTVL.

This CDR3 reads CASSAGQRPYEQYV. The CDR3 DNA reads TGTGCCAGCAGCGCTGGACAAAGGCCCTACGAGCAGTACGTC. The chain employs TRBV14 and TRBJ2-7; tentative D call: TRBD1 (5 bases). CDR3 length: 14 amino acids. The germline V and J ends were trimmed by 5 bases and 2 bases, with 13 bases remaining between them. Per the germline V gene, CDR1 is SGHDN and CDR2 is FVKESK.

This chain uses TRBV14 with TRBJ2-7; 11 bases line up with TRBD2. Germline-derived CDR1 and CDR2 are SGHDN and FVKESK. V shed 4 bases and J 4 bases; nucleotides not matched to a gene: 9. The CDR3 is made up of 16 amino acids. The CDR3 DNA reads TGTGCCAGCAGCCTTTTAACTAGCGGGAGACTTTACGAGCAGTACTTC. It yields the protein CASSLLTSGRLYEQYF.

This chain links TRBV5-1 with TRBJ2-6; 9 bases align to TRBD1. V was clipped by 9 bases and J by 1 base; unmatched bases: 8. Germline V gene data show CDR1 as SGHRS and CDR2 as YFSETQ. The CDR3 length is 16 residues. CDR3 nucleotides: TGCGCCACCTCGGACAGGGGCCTTTCTGGGGCCAACGTCCTGACTTTC. Translation gives CATSDRGLSGANVLTF.

This clonotype was detected only a few times. The V and J genes are TRBV19 and TRBJ2-2; 9 positions match TRBD2. J gave up 0 bases and V 10 bases, and 6 bases lay outside the gene matches. The CDR3 consists of 15 residues. Germline V gives CDR1 LNHDA, CDR2 SQIVND (reference sequence). The CDR3 loop is CATKTSGSNTGELFF. The CDR3 DNA is TGTGCCACTAAGACTAGCGGTTCGAACACCGGGGAGCTGTTTTTT.

This clonotype was counted between two and nine times. The gene calls are TRBV5-1 and TRBJ2-1; 10 nucleotides align to TRBD2. Germline CDR1 and CDR2: SGHRS and YFSETQ. V was pared by 5 bases and J by 7 bases, with 9 bases of the junction left unmatched. The CDR3 consists of 15 residues. CDR3 region: CASRLGTSVGNEQFF. The CDR3 DNA is TGCGCCAGCAGACTCGGGACTAGCGTGGGTAATGAGCAGTTCTTC.

At least ten counts were recorded for this clonotype. J is TRBJ2-5 and V is TRBV9; D gene unclear. The ends were cut back, 3 bases at V and 5 bases at J, with 5 bases in the middle. Germline V lookup: CDR1 SGDLS, CDR2 YYNGEE. The CDR3 runs 11 residues. CDR3 sequence (DNA): TGTGCCAGCAGCGCGGACGAGACCCAGTACTTC. It encodes CASSADETQYF.

This clonotype was counted between two and nine times. The CDR3 spells CASSLEGTDNQPQHF. CDR3 nucleotides: TGCGCCAGCAGCTTGGAAGGGACCGACAATCAGCCCCAGCATTTT. The rearrangement joins TRBV5-1 to TRBJ1-5; a weak D match, TRBD1 (5 bases). The CDR3 contains 15 residues. V lost 0 bases and J lost 3, with 10 bases in between. Germline-derived CDR1 and CDR2 are SGHRS and YFSETQ.

The rearrangement joins TRBV3-1 to TRBJ2-2, with D unclear. The germline V and J ends were trimmed by 6 bases and 0 bases, with 11 bases remaining between them. The CDR3 length is 15 residues. The germline V gene has CDR1 LGHDT and CDR2 YNNKEL (reference sequence). The CDR3 sequence is CASSPQLPNTGELFF. The DNA of the CDR3 is TGTGCCAGCAGTCCTCAGTTGCCGAACACCGGGGAGCTGTTTTTT.

This rearrangement joins TRBV27 to TRBJ2-1; 16 bases map to TRBD2. CDR1 is MNHEY and CDR2 is SMNVEV in the germline V gene (reference sequence). V was pared by 2 bases and J by 8 bases, with 12 bases of the junction left unmatched. This CDR3 has 19 amino acids. CDR3 bases: TGTGCCAGCAGTTTACGGGGACTAGCGGGAGGGCCCCTAGATGATGAGCAGTTCTTC. This sequence encodes CASSLRGLAGGPLDDEQFF.

This clonotype was detected ten times or more. The rearrangement joins TRBV20-1 to TRBJ2-3; TRBD2 agrees at 10 bases. The CDR3 has 15 residues. Germline CDR1 and CDR2: DFQATT and SNEGSKA (reference sequence). The V and J ends lost 6 bases and 6 bases, in that order; junction bases with no gene match: 12. The chain's CDR3 is CSAPPAGGVFDTQYF. The CDR3 region has the DNA TGCAGTGCCCCTCCAGCGGGAGGGGTTTTTGATACGCAGTATTTT.

This clonotype was seen a few times. The V gene is TRBV11-2, the J gene TRBJ2-1; a weak D match, TRBD2 (6 bases). This CDR3 has 14 residues. The V gene's germline CDR1 is SGHAT and CDR2 FQNNGV. V was trimmed by 4 bases and J by 8 bases, leaving 15 bases between them. CDR3 in amino acids: CASSSPRSGDEQFF. The CDR3 bases are TGTGCCAGCAGCTCCCCCCGGTCGGGGGATGAGCAGTTCTTC.

The sample holds a few counts of this clonotype. The V call is TRBV19, the J call TRBJ2-2; TRBD2 is a possible D gene (6 bases). Per the germline V gene, CDR1 is LNHDA and CDR2 is SQIVND (reference sequence). Trimming stripped 3 bases from V and 5 bases from J, with 16 bases between. This CDR3 has 16 amino acids. CDR3 in amino acids: CASSIPASVGTGELFF. CDR3 DNA: TGTGCCAGTAGTATTCCTGCTAGCGTGGGTACCGGGGAGCTGTTTTTT.

This clonotype was recorded at least ten times. Sequence at one end of the junction differs from germline and may be a read error. The V gene is TRBV5-1, the J gene TRBJ2-1, with 8 bases aligning to TRBD1. Germline values: CDR1 SGHRS, CDR2 YFSETQ. The CDR3 consists of 13 residues. The DNA for the CDR3 is TGTGCCAGCAGCTTGACAGGGGTGGATGAGCAGTTCTTC. As protein: CASSLTGVDEQFF.

This clonotype was detected a few times. This sequence joins TRBV14 and TRBJ2-3; TRBD2 matches 9 bases. After removal of 7 bases from V and 0 bases from J, the junction contained 5 bases not matched to a gene. Germline V gene lookup returns CDR1 SGHDN and CDR2 FVKESK. CDR3 length equals 15 residues. Here the CDR3 reads CASTFSGGSTDTQYF. CDR3 in DNA: TGTGCCAGCACTTTTAGCGGGGGAAGCACAGATACGCAGTATTTT.

In this sample, this clonotype turned up a few times. This chain links TRBV2 with TRBJ2-1, with a possible D match to TRBD2 (5 bases). CDR1 is SNHLY and CDR2 is FYNNEI in the germline V gene. The CDR3 covers 13 residues. V dropped 6 bases and J dropped 8 bases, with 14 bases sitting between them. CDR3: CASRGLGADEQFF. CDR3 DNA sequence: TGTGCCAGCAGAGGATTAGGAGCGGATGAGCAGTTCTTC. Together with reference TRBV2 and TRBJ2-1, the CDR3 gives the full variable domain: EPEVTQTPSHQVTQMGQEVILRCVPISNHLYFYWYRQILGQKVEFLVSFYNNEISEKSEIFDDQFSVERPDGSNFTLKIRSTKLEDSAMYFCASRGLGADEQFFGPGTRLTVL.